This entry features one T cell receptor beta chain sequence. Its specific antigen is unknown. Base qualities are not at hand, and no much larger clone is one base apart. The sample comes from a study of blood T cell repertoires in COVID-19 (dated by TCRdb to 2020 to 2021). Notes on the research overall: The collaborator samples originated in the United States, Italy and Spain and spanned the acute and convalescent phases of COVID-19. The samples were drawn from the first 160 participants of the ongoing ImmuneRACE study and from 1,254 subjects provided by 6 global collaborators. The repertoires were released in a freely available public database meant as a resource for research on the immune response to SARS-CoV-2. Deeply sampled blood TCRbeta repertoires from subjects exposed to, actively infected with, or recovered from COVID-19 were included in the dataset. Sample metadata almost always included a de-identified subject ID, COVID-19 status, age in years and sex. The prospective study material was composed of cDNA or gDNA derived from T cells, B-cell-depleted T cells, or PBMCs. HLA class I and class II types, where available, came from metadata supplied by the sample provider rather than from assay-based typing. What the work shows at the level of the full study, not this receptor alone: How much clinical and demographic metadata was included differed by source and by participant, and the metadata was provided uncurated.

Enrolling through a virtual design, the prospective study's participants ranged in age from roughly 18 to 89 years and lived across 24 United States geographic areas. Cohort assignment in the prospective study relied on participant-reported clinical history from a screening survey and a study questionnaire. For ImmuneRACE Cohort 3, a participant was defined as recovered based on two consecutive negative NP/OP PCR tests, clearance by a healthcare professional, or resolution of symptoms. Each participant in the prospective study had whole blood, serum and a nasopharyngeal or oropharyngeal swab collected by mobile phlebotomists. Over an approximately two-month period, participants in the prospective study had the option of providing additional blood draws and questionnaires. Before DNA extraction, blood samples from the prospective study were shipped at room temperature or frozen. CDR1 and CDR2, per the germline V gene, are MNHEY and SVGAGI. After removal of 6 bases from V and 4 bases from J, the junction retains 7 bases not matched to a gene. From its cysteine to its phenylalanine, the CDR3 spans 15 amino acids. Only CDR3 DNA is held: 45 bases, read in frame from base 1.

The immunoSEQ Assay, a bias-controlled multiplex PCR, was used to amplify TCRbeta CDR3 regions from genomic DNA. Turning to the authors' computational methods: The number of nucleated cells in each sample was estimated by amplification of reference gene primers within the assay. Sequence reads were collapsed and filtered to measure the absolute abundance of every unique TCRbeta CDR3 rearrangement. For each sample, productive Simpson clonality was calculated as the square root of Simpson's diversity index across productive rearrangements. TCRdb took over this immuneACCESS table, retaining in-frame rearrangements with V and J assigned. Such tables are incomplete; in checked studies, under half of the missing clones stem from an unresolved V gene, and the remainder is unexplained. V, J and clone size are those of that table, while D and trimming were read from the DNA. The sample yields approximately 260,000 clones; about 89% were counted once. Of the sample, approximately 2% falls within the top ten clones.

The sample taken for sequencing was PBMCs or T cells enriched from blood (not recorded which). In this chain, TRBV6-5 is recombined with TRBJ2-2, with 8 bases in between that match TRBD2. This receptor was taken from a woman aged 18-29 years who had recovered from COVID-19. The nucleotides read TGTGCCAGCAGCCGGACTAGCCGCGGCACCGGGGAGCTGTTTTTT. The resulting protein is CASSRTSRGTGELFF.